The entry that follows covers one TCR beta chain sequence. V was pared by 7 bases and J by 1 base, with 1 base of the junction left unmatched. Germline CDR1 reads LNHDA; CDR2 reads SQIVND (reference sequence). This CDR3 has 13 amino acids. The sample originates from a study of PD-L1 blockade in urothelial cancer. Study context: Patients' prior chemotherapy regimens numbered 0 to 3. It was at 3 weeks (second dose) and 6 weeks after treatment start that blood was analyzed.

Patients' cancers were locally advanced or metastatic urothelial carcinomas. A spike-in of synthetic TCR analog templates was added to each PCR. TCRdb's copy holds only in-frame clones and misses some; the assay was immunoSEQ multiplex PCR. Of fewer than 45,000 clones listed, roughly 80% are singletons. Sequencing used PBMCs, obtained around atezolizumab (anti-PD-L1) treatment. The TCR comes from an older man with urothelial cancer. This chain links TRBV19 with TRBJ1-1; 9 bases line up with TRBD1. CDR3: CASKTGGNTEAFF. The CDR3 DNA reads as TGTGCCAGTAAGACAGGGGGGAACACTGAAGCTTTCTTT.